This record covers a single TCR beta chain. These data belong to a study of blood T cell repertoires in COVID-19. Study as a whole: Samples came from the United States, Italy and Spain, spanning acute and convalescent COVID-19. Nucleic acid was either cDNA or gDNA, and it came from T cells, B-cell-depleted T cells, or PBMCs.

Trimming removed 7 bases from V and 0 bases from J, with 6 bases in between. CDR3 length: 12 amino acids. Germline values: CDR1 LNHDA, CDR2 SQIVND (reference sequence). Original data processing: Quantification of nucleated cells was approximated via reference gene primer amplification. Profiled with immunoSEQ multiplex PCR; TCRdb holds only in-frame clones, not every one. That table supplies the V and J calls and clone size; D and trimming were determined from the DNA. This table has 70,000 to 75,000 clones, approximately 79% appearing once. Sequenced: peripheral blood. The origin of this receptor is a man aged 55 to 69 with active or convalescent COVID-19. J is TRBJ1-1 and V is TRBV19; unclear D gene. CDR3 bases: TGTGCCAGTACAGGCCTGAACACTGAAGCTTTCTTT. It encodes CASTGLNTEAFF. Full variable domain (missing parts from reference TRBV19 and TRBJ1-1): DGGITQSPKYLFRKEGQNVTLSCEQNLNHDAMYWYRQDPGQGLRLIYYSQIVNDFQKGDIAEGYSVSREKKESFPLTVTSAQKNPTAFYLCASTGLNTEAFFGQGTRLTVV.